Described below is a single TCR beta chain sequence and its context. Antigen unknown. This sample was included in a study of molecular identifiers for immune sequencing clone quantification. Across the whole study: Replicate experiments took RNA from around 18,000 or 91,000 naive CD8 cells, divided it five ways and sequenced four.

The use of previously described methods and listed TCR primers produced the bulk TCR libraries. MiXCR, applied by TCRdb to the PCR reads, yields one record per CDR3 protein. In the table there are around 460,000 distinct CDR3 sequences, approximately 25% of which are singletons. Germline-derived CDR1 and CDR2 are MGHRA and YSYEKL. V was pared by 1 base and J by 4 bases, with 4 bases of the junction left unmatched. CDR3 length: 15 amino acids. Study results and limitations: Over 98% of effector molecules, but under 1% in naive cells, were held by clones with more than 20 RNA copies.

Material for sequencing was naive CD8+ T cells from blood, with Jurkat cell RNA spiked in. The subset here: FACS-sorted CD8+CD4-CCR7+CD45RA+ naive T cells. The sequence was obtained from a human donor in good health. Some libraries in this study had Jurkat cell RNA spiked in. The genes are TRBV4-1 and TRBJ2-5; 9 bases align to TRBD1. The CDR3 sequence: CASSQVQGAGETQYF. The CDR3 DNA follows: TGCGCCAGCAGCCAAGTACAGGGGGCAGGAGAGACCCAGTACTTC.